The rows below give T cell receptor beta chains drawn from one sample of a study of T cell responses to AZD1222 COVID-19 vaccine. TCRdb's copy holds only in-frame clones and misses some; the assay was immunoSEQ multiplex PCR. In the table there are 100,000 to 150,000 clones, under 90% of which are singletons. The input for sequencing was peripheral blood, taken on day 0 of AZD1222 vaccination. The receptors were sampled from an adult in good health. Each CDR3 is given with its conserved first and last residue. The order of the fields is J gene, V gene, CDR3 protein.

J: TRBJ1-3; V: TRBV4-3; CDR3: CASSQDAGNTIYF
J: TRBJ1-3; V: TRBV11-2; CDR3: CASSLDRLHSGNTIYF
J: TRBJ1-2; V: TRBV9; CDR3: CASSAYGTLHYGYTF
J: TRBJ1-4; V: TRBV5-1; CDR3: CASRTGSPEKLFF
J: TRBJ2-2; V: TRBV5-4; CDR3: CASSPDRGKTGELFF
J: TRBJ2-1; V: TRBV12-3/TRBV12-4; CDR3: CASSLEGFNEQFF
J: TRBJ2-7; V: TRBV11-1; CDR3: CASSLLSHEQYF
J: TRBJ1-1; V: TRBV5-6; CDR3: CASSWADTEAFF
J: TRBJ2-1; V: TRBV29-1; CDR3: CSVERGSEQFF
J: TRBJ1-2; V: TRBV6-5; CDR3: CASSYRGRGYGYTF
J: TRBJ1-6; V: TRBV10-1; CDR3: CASSDGNSPLHF
J: TRBJ1-6; V: TRBV30; CDR3: CAWSLPMAPLHF
J: TRBJ2-5; V: TRBV12-3/TRBV12-4; CDR3: CASRRAGQETQYF
J: TRBJ1-1; V: TRBV12-3/TRBV12-4; CDR3: CASSLRSEAFF
J: TRBJ1-2; V: TRBV5-6; CDR3: CASSPGQDGYTF
J: TRBJ1-6; V: TRBV18; CDR3: CASSPGSSYNSPLHF
J: TRBJ1-2; V: TRBV30; CDR3: CAWMGQSLYGYTF
J: TRBJ2-1; V: TRBV6-2/TRBV6-3; CDR3: CASRPGTGYNEQFF
J: TRBJ2-3; V: TRBV5-4; CDR3: CASSPVGRGPDTQYF
J: TRBJ1-1; V: TRBV5-4; CDR3: CASSLARDEAFF
J: TRBJ2-5; V: TRBV2; CDR3: CASRRGAGGLTRQETQYF
J: TRBJ2-7; V: TRBV7-2; CDR3: CASSLDGGGYEQYF
J: TRBJ1-3; V: TRBV5-5; CDR3: CASSFEGQGVTIYF
J: TRBJ2-5; V: TRBV12-3/TRBV12-4; CDR3: CASSFMETQYF
J: TRBJ2-3; V: TRBV4-2; CDR3: CASSQVMTDTQYF
J: TRBJ1-1; V: TRBV6-5; CDR3: CASKWSNTEAFF
J: TRBJ2-6; V: TRBV27; CDR3: CASSYLRGAPGANVLTF
J: TRBJ1-1; V: TRBV4-3; CDR3: CASKHPVKDEAFF
J: TRBJ1-4; V: TRBV10-1; CDR3: CASSQKLFF
J: TRBJ2-2; V: TRBV5-8; CDR3: CASSPWDRASGELFF
J: TRBJ2-3; V: TRBV30; CDR3: CAASLGERGFTDTQYF
J: TRBJ2-7; V: TRBV29-1; CDR3: CSVDRLAGGLHSYEQYF
J: TRBJ2-3; V: TRBV20-1; CDR3: CSASPQGSDTQYF
J: TRBJ1-2; V: TRBV4-1; CDR3: CASSHGGKYGYTF
J: TRBJ1-3; V: TRBV18; CDR3: CASSPGLVAGGNTIYF
J: TRBJ1-5; V: TRBV9; CDR3: CASSEGSSNQPQHF